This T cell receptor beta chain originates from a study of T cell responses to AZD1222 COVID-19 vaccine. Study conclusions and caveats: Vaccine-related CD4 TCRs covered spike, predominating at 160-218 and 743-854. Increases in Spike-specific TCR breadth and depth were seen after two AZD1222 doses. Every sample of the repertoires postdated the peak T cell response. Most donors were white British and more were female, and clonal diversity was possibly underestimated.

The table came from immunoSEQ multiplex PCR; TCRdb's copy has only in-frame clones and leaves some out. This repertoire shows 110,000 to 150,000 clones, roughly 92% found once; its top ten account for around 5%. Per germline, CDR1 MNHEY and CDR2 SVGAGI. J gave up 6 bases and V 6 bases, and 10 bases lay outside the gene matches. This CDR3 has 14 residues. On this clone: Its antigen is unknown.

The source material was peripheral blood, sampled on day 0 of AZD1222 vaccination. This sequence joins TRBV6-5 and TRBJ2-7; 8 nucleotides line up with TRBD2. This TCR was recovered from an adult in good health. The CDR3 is CASSVSGGPFEQYF. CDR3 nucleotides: TGTGCCAGCAGCGTCTCGGGAGGGCCGTTCGAGCAGTACTTC.